One and the same sample provided the 31 T cell receptor beta chains below, sequenced in a study of blood T cells in healthy people across ages (dated by TCRdb to about 2015). The library was produced with 5' RACE. The sequencing machine was an Illumina HiSeq 2500. A second about 7 to 11 cycle PCR used a sample-barcoded 5' primer and a J-beta primer mix. The public reads were reprocessed in TCRdb via fastp at Q25 and MiXCR, keeping in-frame beta chains. Identical CDR3 protein sequences are pooled into one entry, listed with their most common genes and DNA. Across this sample there are around 1,700,000 distinct CDR3 sequences, with roughly 28% seen only once. The ten biggest clones cover roughly 8% of the sample. Source material: blood. The receptors here all came from a woman aged 30 to 39 in good health.

The chain employs TRBV29-1 and TRBJ2-2; TRBD1 or TRBD2 may be the D gene (5 bases each). The CDR3 covers 13 residues. The germline CDR1 and CDR2 sequences are SQVTM and ANQGSEA. The V and J ends lost 6 bases and 9 bases respectively, with 17 bases between them. The CDR3: CSVVPGPGRELFF. CDR3 nucleotide sequence: TGCAGCGTCGTCCCGGGACCGGGGAGGGAGCTGTTTTTT.

This clonotype came up a few times. The chain is built from TRBV20-1 and TRBJ2-7, with D perhaps TRBD2 (6 bases). Looked up from germline, CDR1 is DFQATT and CDR2 is SNEGSKA (reference sequence). CDR3 length: 14 amino acids. V was pared by 0 bases and J by 7 bases, with 16 bases between. The CDR3 DNA follows: TGCAGTGCTAGAGAGCCTCTAGCGCGGAATGAGCAGTACTTC. Translated: CSAREPLARNEQYF.

This clonotype was seen only a few times. The chain employs TRBV28 and TRBJ1-2, with D perhaps matching TRBD1 (5 bases). V lost 1 base to trimming and J lost 6 bases, with 12 bases between them. There are 14 residues in the CDR3. Looked up from germline, CDR1 is MDHEN and CDR2 is SYDVKM. The DNA for the CDR3 is TGTGCCAGCAGTTTATACTTGACAGAGGATGGCTACACCTTC. Translated: CASSLYLTEDGYTF.

This clonotype showed up many times. V gene TRBV12-3 or TRBV12-4 combines with J gene TRBJ2-7; D not certain. Trimming took off 6 bases at V and 4 bases at J, with 10 bases between the two ends. There are 12 residues in the CDR3. The CDR3 is CASSFGPYEQYF. The CDR3 nucleotides are TGTGCCAGCAGCTTCGGTCCTTACGAGCAGTACTTC.

The table lists this clonotype with a count of one. The rearrangement uses TRBV29-1 and TRBJ2-1; tentatively, D is TRBD1 (6 bases). CDR3 size: 13 residues. Germline V lookup: CDR1 SQVTM, CDR2 ANQGSEA. V was clipped by 6 bases and J by 3 bases, with 12 bases between them. The CDR3 nucleotides read TGCAGCGTCGAACAGGGCTTCTACAATGAGCAGTTCTTC. It encodes CSVEQGFYNEQFF.

There are many counts of this clonotype. This chain uses TRBV29-1 with TRBJ2-3; D uncertain. The CDR3 length is 13 residues. CDR1 SQVTM and CDR2 ANQGSEA come from the germline V gene. The V end lost 1 base, the J end lost 9 bases, and 14 bases lay between the germline ends. CDR3 residues: CSVEGLTARTQYF. Here the CDR3 DNA reads TGCAGCGTTGAAGGTCTCACGGCACGAACGCAGTATTTT.

The DNA of the CDR3 is TGCAGTGCTAGCTTGACAGGGGGGACCACTGAAGCTTTCTTT. Its translation is CSASLTGGTTEAFF. The V and J genes are TRBV20-1 and TRBJ1-1, with 9 bases that match TRBD1. Trimming took 3 bases from V and 4 from J; bases not matched to a gene: 6. Germline CDR1 DFQATT, CDR2 SNEGSKA (reference sequence). The CDR3 has 14 amino acids.

On this clonotype itself: A much larger clone differs from this one at a single base, so this may be a read error. V usage is TRBV27 and J usage is TRBJ2-1; D remains unclear. The DNA end favors TRBJ2-7, so the J call may be wrong. CDR1 and CDR2 from the germline V gene are MNHEY and SMNVEV (reference sequence). CDR3 length equals 14 residues. Here the CDR3 reads CASSSTSSYNEQYF. As DNA, the CDR3 is TGTGCCAGCAGTTCGACGTCCTCCTACAATGAGCAGTACTTC.

This clonotype came up many times. The genes are TRBV7-3 and TRBJ2-1; maybe TRBD1 (5 bases). Germline CDR1 and CDR2: SGHTA and FQGTGA. CDR3 length: 13 residues. Trimming took 7 bases from V and 6 from J, leaving 13 bases between them. The CDR3 bases are TGTGCCAGCACCCCGCCTAGGGGCAATGAGCAGTTCTTC. It specifies CASTPPRGNEQFF.

The chain combines TRBV10-3 with TRBJ2-1; 13 bases are shared with TRBD2. V shed 2 bases and J 6 bases; nucleotides not matched to a gene: 10. The germline V gene has CDR1 ENHRY and CDR2 SYGVKD. This CDR3 has 18 amino acids. CDR3 DNA sequence: TGTGCCATCAGTGAGCTAAGCGCCGGGACTAGCGGGGTCAATGAGCAGTTCTTC. Translating gives CAISELSAGTSGVNEQFF.

This clonotype came up a few times. The chain recombines TRBV7-2 with TRBJ2-5, with 7 bases that match TRBD2. CDR3 length: 15 amino acids. Germline trimming cut 5 bases from V and 3 bases from J; bases unmatched to any gene: 9. Germline V gives CDR1 SGHTA, CDR2 FQGNSA. The CDR3: CASSPGLFSEETQYF. Written as DNA, the CDR3 is TGTGCCAGCAGCCCGGGACTATTTTCCGAAGAGACCCAGTACTTC.

As for this clonotype: A junction end diverges from the germline sequence, so it may reflect a read error. The chain is built from TRBV18 and TRBJ2-7; D uncertain. The CDR3 sequence is 11 residues long. Germline-derived CDR1 and CDR2 are KGHSH and LQKENI. In DNA form, the CDR3 reads TGTGCCAGCTCACCAAGCTACGAGCAGTGCTTC. Protein product: CASSPSYEQCF.

In its sample, this clonotype was seen many times. The V gene is TRBV24-1, the J gene TRBJ2-5, with D perhaps matching TRBD1 or TRBD2 (5 bases each). CDR1 is KGHDR and CDR2 is SFDVKD in the germline V gene. CDR3 length: 11 amino acids. The V end was cut by 9 bases, the J end by 3 bases, with 7 bases between. In DNA form, the CDR3 reads TGTGCCACCGGGACGGAAGAGACCCAGTACTTC. Encoded protein: CATGTEETQYF.

The chain is built from TRBV5-1 and TRBJ2-3; D is unclear. This CDR3 is built from 17 residues. The germline V gene encodes CDR1 SGHRS and CDR2 YFSETQ. V lost 4 bases and J lost 2, with 20 bases in between. The CDR3 nucleotides read TGCGCCAGCAGCGAGACACTGACAAGTACCGACACAGATACGCAGTATTTT. It encodes CASSETLTSTDTDTQYF.

With regard to this clonotype: This sequence may be a read error, since a much larger clone differs from it by one base. This chain links TRBV9 with TRBJ2-1, with 12 bases that match TRBD2. V lost 4 bases and J lost 12; bases outside the gene matches: 8. This CDR3 spans 14 amino acids. Germline CDR1 is SGDLS and CDR2 is YYNGEE. CDR3 bases: TGTGCCAGCAGCAGGACTAGCGGGATGGATGGGCAGTTCTTC. It translates to CASSRTSGMDGQFF.

The chain is built from TRBV20-1 and TRBJ1-2, with 7 bases fitting TRBD1. Germline values: CDR1 DFQATT, CDR2 SNEGSKA (reference sequence). Unmatched junction bases numbered 14, after V lost 2 bases and J lost 8 bases. The CDR3 spans 15 residues. CDR3 coding DNA: TGCAGTGCTAGAATCGGGACAGACCCTTCGGAAGGCTACACCTTC. It codes for CSARIGTDPSEGYTF.

A few counts support this clonotype. At one of its ends the junction is not consistent with the germline gene, which may arise from a read error. CDR3 amino acids: CASSWDRAYKQYF. CDR3 nucleotides: TGTGCCAGCAGTTGGGACCGAGCCTACAAGCAGTACTTC. The rearrangement joins TRBV12-3 or TRBV12-4 to TRBJ2-7; D could derive from TRBD1 or TRBD2 (5 bases each). The CDR3 runs to 13 residues.

This sequence joins TRBV19 and TRBJ2-5; tentatively, D is TRBD2 (6 bases). From germline, CDR1 is LNHDA and CDR2 SQIVND (reference sequence). The CDR3 length is 11 residues. The V and J ends lost 6 bases and 11 bases respectively, with 13 bases between them. The CDR3 loop is CASSGRSEQYF. CDR3 in DNA: TGTGCCAGTAGCGGGAGATCTGAGCAGTACTTC.

This clonotype was counted a few times. The chain joins TRBV9 to TRBJ2-7; possibly TRBD1 for D (5 bases). CDR1 and CDR2 from the germline V gene are SGDLS and YYNGEE. The CDR3 loop spans 12 amino acids. V lost 4 bases to trimming and J lost 6 bases, with 11 bases between them. Here the CDR3 DNA reads TGTGCCAGCAGCACCCCAGGGATCGAGCAGTACTTC. Protein product: CASSTPGIEQYF.

The chain links TRBV5-1 to TRBJ1-2; TRBD1 matches 11 bases. Germline V gives CDR1 SGHRS, CDR2 YFSETQ. The CDR3 length is 15 residues. Germline trimming cut 4 bases from V and 4 bases from J; bases unmatched to any gene: 6. The CDR3 DNA sequence: TGCGCCAGCAGCACGGACAGGGGGCTAGGCTATGGCTACACCTTC. This translates into CASSTDRGLGYGYTF.

This clonotype came up many times. The CDR3 DNA follows: TGTGCCAGCAGCTTTGGCCCCTACAGCGGGAGTGCCTACGAGCAGTACTTC. Translation: CASSFGPYSGSAYEQYF. The V gene is TRBV11-2, the J gene TRBJ2-7; 8 nucleotides align to TRBD2. This CDR3 contains 17 residues. Germline values: CDR1 SGHAT, CDR2 FQNNGV. V was clipped by 3 bases and J by 2 bases; unmatched bases: 12.

CDR3 in DNA: TGCAGTGCTAGAACCAACGACAGGGGGGTTGTCTATGGCTACACCTTC. Protein: CSARTNDRGVVYGYTF. The chain is built from TRBV20-1 and TRBJ1-2, with TRBD1 matching 9 bases. After removal of 2 bases from V and 4 bases from J, the junction contained 11 bases not matched to a gene. This CDR3 comprises 16 residues. CDR1 and CDR2 from the germline V gene are DFQATT and SNEGSKA (reference sequence).

Comments on this clonotype: This sequence may be a read error, since a much larger clone differs from it by one base. The missing conserved phenylalanine or tryptophan at the end of this CDR3 makes a read error likely. The chain combines TRBV11-2 with TRBJ2-1, with TRBD2 matching over 9 bases. V shed 5 bases and J 9 bases; nucleotides not matched to a gene: 8. Germline V gene lookup returns CDR1 SGHAT and CDR2 FQNNGV. The CDR3 runs to 14 residues. The CDR3 DNA is TGTGCCAGCAGCCCCAGCGGGGGGCGCGGTGAGCAGTTCTCC. Residues: CASSPSGGRGEQFS.

This clonotype was recorded once. This chain joins TRBV27 and TRBJ2-5; TRBD2 matches 12 bases. V shed 4 bases and J 2 bases; nucleotides not matched to a gene: 5. Germline V gives CDR1 MNHEY, CDR2 SMNVEV (reference sequence). The CDR3 loop spans 16 amino acids. This CDR3 is CASSSRTSGNQETQYF. DNA for the CDR3: TGTGCCAGCAGTTCCCGGACTAGCGGGAATCAAGAGACCCAGTACTTC.

For this clonotype: A read error is likely, as this CDR3 ends without the conserved phenylalanine or tryptophan. The chain employs TRBV5-1 and TRBJ2-4; TRBD2 aligns across 7 bases. The J call may not be correct, given that the DNA end is closer to TRBJ2-7. The germline V gene has CDR1 SGHRS and CDR2 YFSETQ. The CDR3 length is 14 residues. CDR3 region: CASSRSGEVYEQYI. The CDR3 DNA is TGCGCCAGCAGCCGGAGCGGGGAGGTCTACGAGCAGTACATC.

As to this clonotype: A much more abundant neighbour one base away suggests this may be a read error. The chain joins TRBV9 to TRBJ2-7, with TRBD2 matching 8 bases. Losses at the gene ends were 3 bases for V and 2 bases for J; bases not matched to a gene: 4. The CDR3 runs to 14 residues. Germline CDR1 is SGDLS and CDR2 is YYNGEE. CDR3 in DNA: TGTGCCAGCAGCGGGGGACTAGGCCCCTACGAGCAGTACTTC. It encodes CASSGGLGPYEQYF.

This clonotype was detected a few times. The chain recombines TRBV5-5 with TRBJ1-2, with no clear D. Germline V lookup: CDR1 SGHKS, CDR2 YYEKEE (reference sequence). The length of the CDR3 is 15 residues. V lost 0 bases and J 2 bases, leaving 11 bases between the germline ends. This CDR3 is CASSLVVEVNYGYTF. CDR3 DNA: TGTGCCAGCAGCTTGGTCGTCGAGGTGAACTATGGCTACACCTTC.

This clonotype was counted a single time. Because it lacks the conserved phenylalanine or tryptophan at the end, this CDR3 is likely a read error. The gene calls are TRBV20-1 and TRBJ2-7; 11 nucleotides align to TRBD2. The germline V gene has CDR1 DFQATT and CDR2 SNEGSKA (reference sequence). The CDR3 contains 13 residues. Losses at the gene ends were 6 bases for V and 3 bases for J; bases not matched to a gene: 4. The CDR3 is CSATGLADYEQYL. The CDR3, as DNA: TGCAGTGCCACGGGACTAGCGGACTACGAGCAGTACCTC.

The rearrangement links TRBV12-3 or TRBV12-4 to TRBJ2-7; D assignment may be TRBD1 or TRBD2 (5 bases each). The CDR3 length is 15 residues. The V and J ends lost 3 bases and 4 bases respectively, with 16 bases between them. In DNA form, the CDR3 reads TGTGCCAGCAGTTTGGGGGACCCTAGGGTTTACGAGCAGTACTTC. Protein: CASSLGDPRVYEQYF.

This clonotype occurred a few times. A much larger clone differs by one base, so this may be a read error. This chain connects TRBV20-1 to TRBJ2-5; D is possibly TRBD2 (5 bases). The DNA end is more similar to TRBJ2-4, so the J call may be wrong. The CDR3 consists of 11 residues. The germline gives CDR1 DFQATT, CDR2 SNEGSKA (reference sequence). The CDR3 DNA reads as TGCAGTGCAGAAAAAGGGAGCATTCAGTACTTC. This sequence encodes CSAEKGSIQYF.

Remarks on this clonotype: It may be a read error: a sequence one base away is much more abundant. The V call is TRBV28, the J call TRBJ2-1, with 10 bases fitting TRBD2. CDR3 length: 15 amino acids. The V gene's germline CDR1 is MDHEN and CDR2 SYDVKM. CDR3 sequence: CACRGGLAGANEQFF. The CDR3 nucleotides read TGTGCCTGCAGGGGGGGTCTAGCGGGGGCAAATGAGCAGTTCTTC.